This T cell receptor (beta chain) was identified during a study of metastatic and nonmetastatic thyroid tumors. Turning to the study itself: Blood and tumor or nodule tissue repertoires from malignant and benign thyroid patients were compared.

All patients were untreated before thyroid surgery. Original data processing: The study's classifier, a distant-metastasis tool for papillary thyroid cancer, was built using CDR3 differences across clinicopathological groups. TCRdb reanalyzed the PCR reads via MiXCR. These V and J calls are TCRdb output, not the study's own analysis. The sample comprises over 20,000 clones, roughly 29% of which are singletons, and about 14% rests with the top ten. The CDR3 covers 15 residues. Germline CDR1 reads MNHNS; CDR2 reads SASEGT. In the case of this clone: One junction end disagrees with the germline gene, perhaps due to a read error.

The material sequenced was blood. The chain carries TRBV6-1 and TRBJ2-3; D is unclear. The origin of this receptor is a female donor with papillary thyroid cancer or a benign thyroid nodule (not recorded which). Some clones in this sample may be carry-over from other donors' samples. For the CDR3, the DNA is TGTGCCAGCATTGAACGAAACCCTATCACAGATACGCAGTATTTT. Amino acid sequence: CASIERNPITDTQYF.